The 10 T cell receptor beta chains presented below share a single source sample, sequenced in a study of shared clonotypes between healthy human individuals (dated by TCRdb to the early 2020s). The library was prepared using the immunoSEQ multiplex PCR assay. The table comes from immuneACCESS by way of TCRdb, which keeps in-frame sequences with V and J called. Part of the clones is missing from these tables; in studies checked, under half for an unresolved V gene and the rest for unknown reasons. Present in this sample are approximately 1.1 million clones, around three quarters of which were seen just once. The ten top clones hold more than 0.45% of the sample. The sample consisted of memory CD4+ T cells from PBMCs. In light of the paper, this sample's cell subset or site label describes: CD45RA-negative fraction. Receptors were obtained from a man between 18 and 29 years old in good health. Some clones in this sample may be carry-over from other donors' samples.

The chain links TRBV13 to TRBJ1-3, with D tentatively TRBD1 (5 bases). Trimming shortened V by 2 bases and J by 6 bases, and 11 bases separated the two germline ends. Germline CDR1 PRHDT, CDR2 FYEKMQ (reference sequence). This CDR3 is 14 amino acids long. This CDR3 is CASSLRAGKNTIYF. CDR3 DNA: TGTGCCAGCAGCTTACGGGCAGGGAAAAACACCATATATTTT.

In regard to this clone: A read error may account for a junction end that differs from germline. This chain joins TRBV28 and TRBJ1-6; 7 bases line up with TRBD1. The germline V gene encodes CDR1 MDHEN and CDR2 SYDVKM. This CDR3 contains 14 residues. This CDR3 is CASESRGSNSPLHF. The CDR3 DNA follows: TGTGCCAGCGAGAGCAGGGGGTCTAATTCCCCCCTCCACTTT.

This sequence joins TRBV6-5 and TRBJ1-5; no reliable D call. Trimming took off 8 bases at V and 5 bases at J, with 16 bases between the two ends. The CDR3 runs 14 residues. Germline CDR1 reads MNHEY; CDR2 reads SVGAGI. CDR3 nucleotides: TGTGCCAGCCGGCGGCCGGGAGCGCATCAGCCCCAGCATTTT. As protein: CASRRPGAHQPQHF.

The V gene is TRBV5-4, the J gene TRBJ2-2, with D possibly TRBD1 on 5 matching bases. CDR1 and CDR2 (germline): SGHNT, YYREEE (reference sequence). Between the trimmed V and J ends, which lost 0 bases and 6 bases, there was a span of 6 bases. The CDR3 sequence is 13 residues long. The CDR3 loop is CASSLAGPGELFF. The CDR3 DNA follows: TGTGCCAGCAGCTTGGCAGGGCCCGGGGAGCTGTTTTTT. The full variable domain, with the rest looked up from reference TRBV5-4 and TRBJ2-2, is ETGVTQSPTHLIKTRGQQVTLRCSSQSGHNTVSWYQQALGQGPQFIFQYYREEENGRGNFPPRFSGLQFPNYSSELNVNALELDDSALYLCASSLAGPGELFFGEGSRLTVL.

Details on this clone: This sample also contains other DNA sequences that code for the same CDR3. The chain is built from TRBV29-1 and TRBJ2-7, with no clear D. Per germline, CDR1 SQVTM and CDR2 ANQGSEA. The CDR3 spans 10 residues. The V end lost 4 bases, the J end lost 0 bases, and 1 base lay between the germline ends. CDR3 loop: CSVGSYEQYF. The CDR3 region has the DNA TGCAGCGTTGGCTCCTACGAGCAGTACTTC.

This chain joins TRBV11-1 and TRBJ1-2, with 9 bases lining up with TRBD1. The CDR3 has 14 amino acids. V dropped 3 bases and J dropped 3; count of bases not matched to a gene: 2. Germline CDR1 SGHAT, CDR2 FQDESV (reference sequence). CDR3 sequence (DNA): TGTGCCAGCAGCTTCGGGACAGGGTACTATGGCTACACCTTC. This encodes CASSFGTGYYGYTF.

This clone was counted once. The V gene is TRBV6-1, the J gene TRBJ1-2, with D possibly TRBD1 on 5 matching bases. The length of the CDR3 is 14 residues. Trimming shortened V by 7 bases and J by 1 base, and 13 bases separated the two germline ends. Germline V CDR1 and CDR2: MNHNS, SASEGT. The CDR3 nucleotides read TGTGCCAGCACGAGGGGCAGGTTTAACTATGGCTACACCTTC. This codes for CASTRGRFNYGYTF.

The J gene is TRBJ1-2, the V gene TRBV30; D is undetermined. Germline-derived CDR1 and CDR2 are GTSNPN and SVGIG (reference sequence). The ends were cut back, 1 base at V and 12 bases at J, with 12 bases in the middle. This CDR3 is built from 11 residues. CDR3 sequence: CAWSARAHHTF. Here the CDR3 DNA reads TGTGCCTGGAGTGCGAGGGCTCATCACACCTTC.

The chain joins TRBV6-4 to TRBJ1-2, with D unclear. There are 16 residues in the CDR3. The germline V and J ends were trimmed by 3 bases and 6 bases, with 20 bases remaining between them. CDR1 is MRHNA and CDR2 is SNTAGT in the germline V gene. CDR3 coding DNA: TGTGCCAGCAGTGAGTCCCCGACTCCCTTGAGGGATGGCTACACCTTC. This sequence encodes CASSESPTPLRDGYTF.

This chain connects TRBV7-6 to TRBJ1-6; TRBD1 might be the D (6 bases). Per the germline V gene, CDR1 is SGHVS and CDR2 is FNYEAQ. The CDR3 consists of 14 residues. Between the trimmed V and J ends, which lost 5 bases and 8 bases, there was a span of 13 bases. For the CDR3, the DNA is TGTGCCAGCAGCCCGCTCCCAGGGGATTCACCCCTCCACTTT. Encoded protein: CASSPLPGDSPLHF.